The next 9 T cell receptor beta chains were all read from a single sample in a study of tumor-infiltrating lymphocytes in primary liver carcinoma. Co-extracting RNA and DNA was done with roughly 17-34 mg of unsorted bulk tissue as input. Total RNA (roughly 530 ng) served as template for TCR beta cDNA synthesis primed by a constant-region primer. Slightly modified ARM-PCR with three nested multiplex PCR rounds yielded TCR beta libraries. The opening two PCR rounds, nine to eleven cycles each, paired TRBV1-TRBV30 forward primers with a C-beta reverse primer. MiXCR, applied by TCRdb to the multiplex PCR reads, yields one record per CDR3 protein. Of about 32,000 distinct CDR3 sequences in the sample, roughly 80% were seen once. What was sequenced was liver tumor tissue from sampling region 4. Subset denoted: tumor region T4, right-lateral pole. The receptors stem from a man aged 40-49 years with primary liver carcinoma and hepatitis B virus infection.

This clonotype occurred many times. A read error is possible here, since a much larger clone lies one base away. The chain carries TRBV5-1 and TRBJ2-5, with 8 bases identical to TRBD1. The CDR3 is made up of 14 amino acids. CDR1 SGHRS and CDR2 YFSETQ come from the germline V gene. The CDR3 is CASSVQGAQETRYF. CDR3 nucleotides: TGCGCCAGCAGCGTTCAGGGGGCCCAAGAGACCCGGTACTTC.

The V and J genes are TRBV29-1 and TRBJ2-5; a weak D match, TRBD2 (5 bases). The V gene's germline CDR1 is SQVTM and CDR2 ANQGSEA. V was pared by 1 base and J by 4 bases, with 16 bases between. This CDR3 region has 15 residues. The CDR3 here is CSVEASRGRAETQYF. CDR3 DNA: TGCAGCGTTGAAGCGAGCAGAGGGCGAGCAGAGACCCAGTACTTC.

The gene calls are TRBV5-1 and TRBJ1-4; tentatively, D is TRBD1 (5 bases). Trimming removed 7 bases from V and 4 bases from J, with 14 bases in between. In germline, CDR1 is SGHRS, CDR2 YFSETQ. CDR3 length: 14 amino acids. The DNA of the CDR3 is TGCGCCAGCGGCCTCGATGGGGGTAATGAAAAACTGTTTTTT. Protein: CASGLDGGNEKLFF.

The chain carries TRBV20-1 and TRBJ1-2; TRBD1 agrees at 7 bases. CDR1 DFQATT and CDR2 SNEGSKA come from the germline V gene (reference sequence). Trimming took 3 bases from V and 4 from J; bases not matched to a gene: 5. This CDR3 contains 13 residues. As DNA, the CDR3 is TGCAGTGCTAGGACAGGGCACGGCTATGGCTACACCTTC. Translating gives CSARTGHGYGYTF.

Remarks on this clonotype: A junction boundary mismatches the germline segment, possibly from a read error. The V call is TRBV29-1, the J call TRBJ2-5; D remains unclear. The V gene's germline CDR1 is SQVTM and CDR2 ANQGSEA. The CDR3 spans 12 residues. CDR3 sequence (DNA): TGCGGCGTTCCATTGGGCGTGGAGACCCAGTACTTC. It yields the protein CGVPLGVETQYF.

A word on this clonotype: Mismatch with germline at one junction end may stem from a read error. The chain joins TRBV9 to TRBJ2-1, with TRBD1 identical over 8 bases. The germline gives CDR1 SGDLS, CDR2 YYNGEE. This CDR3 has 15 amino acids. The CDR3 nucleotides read TGTGCCAGCACCCGCGGGACAGGTGGTAGTGATGAGCAGTCCTTC. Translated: CASTRGTGGSDEQSF. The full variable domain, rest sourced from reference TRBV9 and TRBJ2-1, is DSGVTQTPKHLITATGQRVTLRCSPRSGDLSVYWYQQSLDQGLQFLIQYYNGEERAKGNILERFSAQQFPDLHSELNLSSLELGDSALYFCASTRGTGGSDEQSFGPGTRLTVL.

The CDR3 region is CISSQTTSGHRNTGELFF. For the CDR3, the DNA is TGCATCAGCAGCCAAACCACTAGCGGACATAGGAACACCGGGGAGCTGTTTTTT. This chain uses TRBV4-3 with TRBJ2-2; 8 nucleotides agree with TRBD2. CDR1 is LGHNA, CDR2 YSLEER, per germline. This CDR3 is built from 18 residues.

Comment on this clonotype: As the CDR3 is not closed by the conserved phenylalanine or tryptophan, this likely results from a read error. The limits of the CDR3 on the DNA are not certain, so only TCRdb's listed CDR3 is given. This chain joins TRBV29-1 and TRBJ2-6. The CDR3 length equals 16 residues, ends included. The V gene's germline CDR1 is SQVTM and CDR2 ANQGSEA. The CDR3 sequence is CSVDLTSGSGANVPTL.

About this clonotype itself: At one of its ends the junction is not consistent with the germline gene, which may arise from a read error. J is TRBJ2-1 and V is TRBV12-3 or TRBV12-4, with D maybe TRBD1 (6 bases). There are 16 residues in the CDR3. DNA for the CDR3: TGTGCCGGCAGTAAACGGGACAATTCTCTCCGGGATGAGCGGCTCTTC. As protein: CAGSKRDNSLRDERLF.